The clone carrying this T cell receptor beta chain was counted only a few times. Its specificity is unknown. Those patients with uncontrolled infection, other autoimmune disease, pregnancy or lactation were excluded. The study based diagnoses on clinical symptoms, serum thyroxine and TRAb, thyroid ultrasound and orbital computed tomography. Amplified TCR beta CDR3 regions derived from RNA transcripts. HTBI primers were employed in a first-round RT-PCR of the TCR CDR3. TCRdb passed the multiplex PCR reads through MiXCR, listing each CDR3 protein once. This sample carries approximately 640,000 distinct CDR3 sequences, nearly 45% of them seen once, and the ten largest clones take less than 9%. This entry belongs to a study of T cells in Graves' hyperthyroidism and ophthalmopathy. The study, taken as a whole, reports: In validation, the model predicted ophthalmopathy. These predictions came a median 6.5 months before onset. Ophthalmopathy could be told apart from stable hyperthyroidism with a 13 V-J model.

The CDR3 runs to 17 residues. Germline trimming cut 0 bases from V and 6 bases from J; bases unmatched to any gene: 12. The germline V gene has CDR1 SGHTA and CDR2 FQGNSA. The sequencing input was peripheral blood or thyroid tissue (not recorded which). The chain couples TRBV7-2 to TRBJ1-2, with 8 bases that match TRBD1. This TCR came from an adult man with Graves' disease, either hyperthyroidism or ophthalmopathy (not recorded which). CDR3 region: CASSLALLGTGRNGYTF. The DNA of the CDR3 is TGTGCCAGCAGCTTAGCGCTATTGGGGACAGGTCGTAATGGCTACACCTTC.